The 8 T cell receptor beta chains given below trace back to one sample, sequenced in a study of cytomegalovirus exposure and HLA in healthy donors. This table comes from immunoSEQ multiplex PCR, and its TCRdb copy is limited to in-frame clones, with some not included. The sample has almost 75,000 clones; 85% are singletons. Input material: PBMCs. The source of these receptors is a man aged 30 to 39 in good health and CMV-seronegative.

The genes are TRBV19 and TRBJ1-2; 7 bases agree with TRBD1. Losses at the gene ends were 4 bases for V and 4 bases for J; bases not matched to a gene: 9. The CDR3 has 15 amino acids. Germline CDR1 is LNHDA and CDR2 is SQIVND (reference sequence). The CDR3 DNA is TGTGCCAGTAGTACGGGGACAGTAGGTGTCTATGGCTACACCTTC. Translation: CASSTGTVGVYGYTF.

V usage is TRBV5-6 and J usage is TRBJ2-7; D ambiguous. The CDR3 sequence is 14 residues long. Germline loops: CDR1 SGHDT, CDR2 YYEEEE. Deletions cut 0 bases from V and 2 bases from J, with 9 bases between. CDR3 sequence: CASSLGQDPYEQYV. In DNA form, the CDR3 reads TGTGCCAGCAGCTTGGGGCAGGATCCCTACGAGCAGTACGTC.

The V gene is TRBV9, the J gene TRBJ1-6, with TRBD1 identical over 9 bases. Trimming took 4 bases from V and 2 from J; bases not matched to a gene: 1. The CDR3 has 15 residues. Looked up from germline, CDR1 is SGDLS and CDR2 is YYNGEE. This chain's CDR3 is CASSRQGAYNSPLHF. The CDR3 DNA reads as TGTGCCAGCAGCCGACAGGGGGCCTATAATTCACCCCTCCACTTT.

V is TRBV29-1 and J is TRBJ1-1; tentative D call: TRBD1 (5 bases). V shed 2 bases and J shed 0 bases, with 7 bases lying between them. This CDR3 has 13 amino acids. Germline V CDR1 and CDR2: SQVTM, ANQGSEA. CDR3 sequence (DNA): TGCAGCGTTGAAAGGGGCATGAACACTGAAGCTTTCTTT. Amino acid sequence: CSVERGMNTEAFF. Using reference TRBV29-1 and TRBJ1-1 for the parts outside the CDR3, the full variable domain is SAVISQKPSRDICQRGTSLTIQCQVDSQVTMMFWYRQQPGQSLTLIATANQGSEATYESGFVIDKFPISRPNLTFSTLTVSNMSPEDSSIYLCSVERGMNTEAFFGQGTRLTVV.

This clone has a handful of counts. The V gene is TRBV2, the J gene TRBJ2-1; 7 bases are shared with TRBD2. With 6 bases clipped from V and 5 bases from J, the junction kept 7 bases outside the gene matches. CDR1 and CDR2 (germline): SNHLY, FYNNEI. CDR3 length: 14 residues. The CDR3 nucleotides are TGTGCCAGCAGGTGGTCTAGCGGAGACAATGAGCAGTTCTTC. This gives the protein CASRWSSGDNEQFF.

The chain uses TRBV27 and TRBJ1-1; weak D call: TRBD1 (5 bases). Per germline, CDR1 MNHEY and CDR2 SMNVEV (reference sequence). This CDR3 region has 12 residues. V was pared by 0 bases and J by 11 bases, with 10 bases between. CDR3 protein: CASSLSGGYAFF. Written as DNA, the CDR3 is TGTGCCAGCAGTTTATCGGGGGGATACGCTTTCTTT.

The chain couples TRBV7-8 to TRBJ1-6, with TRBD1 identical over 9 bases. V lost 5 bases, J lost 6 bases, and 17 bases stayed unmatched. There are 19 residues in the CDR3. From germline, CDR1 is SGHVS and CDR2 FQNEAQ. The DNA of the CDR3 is TGTGCCAGCAGCCACGTCCCGGGACAGGGAAGTTCAAGTAATTCACCCCTCCACTTT. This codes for CASSHVPGQGSSSNSPLHF.

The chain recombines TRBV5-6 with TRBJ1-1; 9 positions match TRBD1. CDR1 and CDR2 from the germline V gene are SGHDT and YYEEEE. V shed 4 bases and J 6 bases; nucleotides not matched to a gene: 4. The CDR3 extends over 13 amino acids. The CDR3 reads CASSGTGSPEAFF. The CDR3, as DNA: TGTGCCAGCAGCGGGACAGGGTCCCCTGAAGCTTTCTTT.